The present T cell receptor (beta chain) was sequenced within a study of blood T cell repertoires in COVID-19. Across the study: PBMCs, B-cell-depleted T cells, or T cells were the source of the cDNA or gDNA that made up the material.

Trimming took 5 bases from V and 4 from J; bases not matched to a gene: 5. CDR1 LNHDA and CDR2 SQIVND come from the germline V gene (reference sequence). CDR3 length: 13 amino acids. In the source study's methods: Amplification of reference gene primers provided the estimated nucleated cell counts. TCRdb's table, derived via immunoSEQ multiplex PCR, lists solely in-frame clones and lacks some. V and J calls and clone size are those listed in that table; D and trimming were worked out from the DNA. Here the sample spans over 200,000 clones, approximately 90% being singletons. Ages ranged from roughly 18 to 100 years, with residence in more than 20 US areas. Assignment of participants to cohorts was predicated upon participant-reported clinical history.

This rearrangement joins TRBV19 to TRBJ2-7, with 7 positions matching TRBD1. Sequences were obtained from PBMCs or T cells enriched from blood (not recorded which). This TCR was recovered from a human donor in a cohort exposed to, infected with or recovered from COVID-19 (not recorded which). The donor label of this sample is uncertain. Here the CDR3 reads CASSAGTVYEQYF. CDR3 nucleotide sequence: TGTGCCAGTAGTGCAGGGACAGTTTACGAGCAGTACTTC. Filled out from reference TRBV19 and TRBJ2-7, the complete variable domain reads DGGITQSPKYLFRKEGQNVTLSCEQNLNHDAMYWYRQDPGQGLRLIYYSQIVNDFQKGDIAEGYSVSREKKESFPLTVTSAQKNPTAFYLCASSAGTVYEQYFGPGTRLTVT.